The rows below give T cell receptor beta chains drawn from one sample of a study of blood T cell repertoires in COVID-19. Produced via immunoSEQ multiplex PCR; TCRdb's table is partial and in-frame only. Of some 250,000 clones detected, about three quarters appear once; the ten largest clones hold 3% to 3.5%. The sequenced material came from peripheral blood. The receptors here all came from a woman of 80 years or more with acute or convalescent COVID-19. Both conserved end residues are part of each CDR3. Fields, in order: V gene, CDR3 length, clone size, J gene, D gene, CDR3 DNA, CDR3 protein. The D gene is left open where the match is weak. The size field is filled for only some rows; it gives once, few, many or a size class.

v_call: TRBV18; cdr3_length: 15; clone_size: many; j_call: TRBJ2-5; d_call: TRBD1; cdr3_nt: TGTGCCAGCTCACCCCTTACAGGGGGACGGGAGACCCAGTACTTC; cdr3_aa: CASSPLTGGRETQYF
v_call: TRBV4-1; cdr3_length: 13; clone_size: .; j_call: TRBJ2-3; d_call: .; cdr3_nt: TGCGCCAGCAGCCTCAGCGCGTGGGAGCCCCAGTATTTT; cdr3_aa: CASSLSAWEPQYF
v_call: TRBV9; cdr3_length: 16; clone_size: many; j_call: TRBJ2-2; d_call: TRBD1; cdr3_nt: TGTGCCAGCAGCGTAGCTGGACAGGGATTGAGCGGGGAGCTGTTTTTT; cdr3_aa: CASSVAGQGLSGELFF
v_call: TRBV7-7; cdr3_length: 16; clone_size: .; j_call: TRBJ2-7; d_call: TRBD2; cdr3_nt: TGTGCCAGCAGCCGACCCGGGACTAGCGACTCCTACGAGCAGTACTTC; cdr3_aa: CASSRPGTSDSYEQYF
v_call: TRBV11-1; cdr3_length: 13; clone_size: .; j_call: TRBJ1-1; d_call: .; cdr3_nt: TGTGCCAGCAGCTTATCTCGTTATTTCGAAGCTTTCTTT; cdr3_aa: CASSLSRYFEAFF
v_call: TRBV7-9; cdr3_length: 13; clone_size: .; j_call: TRBJ2-1; d_call: .; cdr3_nt: TGTGCCAGCAGCTCCCGACAAAACAATGAGCAGTTCTTC; cdr3_aa: CASSSRQNNEQFF
v_call: TRBV19; cdr3_length: 16; clone_size: .; j_call: TRBJ2-2; d_call: TRBD2; cdr3_nt: TGTGCCAGTAGTCTTAGCGGGGGGTCGAACACCGGGGAGCTGTTTTTT; cdr3_aa: CASSLSGGSNTGELFF
v_call: TRBV2; cdr3_length: 14; clone_size: few; j_call: TRBJ2-2; d_call: .; cdr3_nt: TGTGCCAGTCGGTTGACAGGGAACACCGGGGAGCTGTTTTTT; cdr3_aa: CASRLTGNTGELFF
v_call: TRBV27; cdr3_length: 17; clone_size: .; j_call: TRBJ1-2; d_call: .; cdr3_nt: TGTGCCAGCAGTTTATTTTCGAGGACATTCGGGAACTATGGCTACACCTTC; cdr3_aa: CASSLFSRTFGNYGYTF
v_call: TRBV2; cdr3_length: 13; clone_size: .; j_call: TRBJ2-2; d_call: TRBD1; cdr3_nt: TGTGCCAGCAACGAGGGGGCGGACGGGGAGCTGTTTTTT; cdr3_aa: CASNEGADGELFF
v_call: TRBV11-2; cdr3_length: 14; clone_size: .; j_call: TRBJ1-2; d_call: TRBD1; cdr3_nt: TGTGCCAGCAGCCCAGGGACAGGGTCCTATGGCTACACCTTC; cdr3_aa: CASSPGTGSYGYTF
v_call: TRBV6-5; cdr3_length: 15; clone_size: .; j_call: TRBJ1-1; d_call: TRBD1; cdr3_nt: TGTGCCAGCAGTTACTCGGGGCAGGGGGCCACTGAAGCTTTCTTT; cdr3_aa: CASSYSGQGATEAFF
v_call: TRBV7-9; cdr3_length: 14; clone_size: few; j_call: TRBJ1-1; d_call: .; cdr3_nt: TGTGCCAGCAGGGAAGCGGGCGGGAGGACTGAAGCTTTCTTT; cdr3_aa: CASREAGGRTEAFF
v_call: TRBV18; cdr3_length: 17; clone_size: .; j_call: TRBJ2-1; d_call: .; cdr3_nt: TGTGCCAGCTCACCTGGCTTAAGGGGCATCACCTACAATGAGCAGTTCTTC; cdr3_aa: CASSPGLRGITYNEQFF
v_call: TRBV5-8; cdr3_length: 14; clone_size: .; j_call: TRBJ1-4; d_call: .; cdr3_nt: TGTGCCAGCGCGTCCCGGGGGTCTAATGAAAAACTGTTTTTT; cdr3_aa: CASASRGSNEKLFF
v_call: TRBV20-1; cdr3_length: 16; clone_size: once; j_call: TRBJ2-5; d_call: TRBD2; cdr3_nt: TGCAGTGCTAGTATTGCAGCGGGAGGCCCCCAAGAGACCCAGTACTTC; cdr3_aa: CSASIAAGGPQETQYF
v_call: TRBV3-1/TRBV3-2; cdr3_length: 11; clone_size: .; j_call: TRBJ1-2; d_call: .; cdr3_nt: TGTGCCAGCAGCCGACAGTCGGGCTACACCTTC; cdr3_aa: CASSRQSGYTF
v_call: TRBV12-5; cdr3_length: 12; clone_size: .; j_call: TRBJ2-5; d_call: .; cdr3_nt: TGTGCTAGTGGTTTGTCCGGAGAGACCCAGTACTTC; cdr3_aa: CASGLSGETQYF
v_call: TRBV11-2; cdr3_length: 14; clone_size: few; j_call: TRBJ2-7; d_call: TRBD2; cdr3_nt: TGTGCCAGCAGCTCAGTAGCGGGAGGGGGCGAGCAGTACTTC; cdr3_aa: CASSSVAGGGEQYF
v_call: TRBV9; cdr3_length: 18; clone_size: .; j_call: TRBJ2-3; d_call: TRBD2; cdr3_nt: TGTGCCAGCAGCGTAGCTACGTTGAGGCTAGCGGGGGAAAATACGCAGTATTTT; cdr3_aa: CASSVATLRLAGENTQYF
v_call: TRBV21-1; cdr3_length: 12; clone_size: .; j_call: TRBJ1-1; d_call: .; cdr3_nt: TGTGCCAGTTACTGGAGGCAGTGTGAAGCTTTCTTT; cdr3_aa: CASYWRQCEAFF
v_call: TRBV2; cdr3_length: 15; clone_size: .; j_call: TRBJ1-2; d_call: TRBD1; cdr3_nt: TGTGCCAGCAGTGTGTTGGTGACAGGGAACTATGGCTACACCTTC; cdr3_aa: CASSVLVTGNYGYTF
v_call: TRBV20-1; cdr3_length: 11; clone_size: .; j_call: TRBJ1-1; d_call: TRBD1; cdr3_nt: TGCAGTGTGGACAGGTACACTGAAGCTTTCTTT; cdr3_aa: CSVDRYTEAFF
v_call: TRBV12-3/TRBV12-4; cdr3_length: 12; clone_size: .; j_call: TRBJ2-4; d_call: .; cdr3_nt: TGTGCCAGCAGTCAGGGGTGGAACATTCAGTACTTC; cdr3_aa: CASSQGWNIQYF
v_call: TRBV11-3; cdr3_length: 15; clone_size: .; j_call: TRBJ2-7; d_call: .; cdr3_nt: TGTGCCAGCAGCCCCTCGGGTGAGGTGAGCAACGAGCAGTACTTC; cdr3_aa: CASSPSGEVSNEQYF
v_call: TRBV7-9; cdr3_length: 16; clone_size: .; j_call: TRBJ2-5; d_call: TRBD1; cdr3_nt: TGTGCCAGCAGCTTAGCAGGGACAGGGGGCCAAGAGACCCAGTACTTC; cdr3_aa: CASSLAGTGGQETQYF
v_call: TRBV13; cdr3_length: 15; clone_size: .; j_call: TRBJ2-1; d_call: .; cdr3_nt: TGTGCCAGCAGCCAGCGGGCGGGTTTAGACAATGAGCAGTTCTTC; cdr3_aa: CASSQRAGLDNEQFF
v_call: TRBV19; cdr3_length: 16; clone_size: once; j_call: TRBJ2-1; d_call: TRBD2; cdr3_nt: TGTGCCAGTAGTAGATTAGCGGGAGGACCGCGGGGGGAGCAGTTCTTC; cdr3_aa: CASSRLAGGPRGEQFF
v_call: TRBV5-4; cdr3_length: 13; clone_size: .; j_call: TRBJ2-1; d_call: .; cdr3_nt: TGTGCCAGCACCGCAGGTACCTACAATGAGCAGTTCTTC; cdr3_aa: CASTAGTYNEQFF
v_call: TRBV2; cdr3_length: 12; clone_size: .; j_call: TRBJ1-2; d_call: .; cdr3_nt: TGTGCCAGCTGGGGCAGGGGATATGGCTACACCTTC; cdr3_aa: CASWGRGYGYTF
v_call: TRBV29-1; cdr3_length: 12; clone_size: .; j_call: TRBJ2-3; d_call: .; cdr3_nt: TGCAGCGTGACTAGAGACACAGATACGCAGTATTTT; cdr3_aa: CSVTRDTDTQYF
v_call: TRBV25-1; cdr3_length: 15; clone_size: .; j_call: TRBJ1-4; d_call: TRBD1; cdr3_nt: TGTGCCAGCAGTGAATCCACGGGACAGAATGAAAAACTGTTTTTT; cdr3_aa: CASSESTGQNEKLFF
v_call: TRBV7-9; cdr3_length: 13; clone_size: .; j_call: TRBJ1-2; d_call: .; cdr3_nt: TGTGCCAGCAGCGGAGAGGGGGTCGATGGCTACACCTTC; cdr3_aa: CASSGEGVDGYTF
v_call: TRBV5-6; cdr3_length: 13; clone_size: .; j_call: TRBJ1-2; d_call: .; cdr3_nt: TGTGCCAGCAGCTTGGCCACCCAGGGGGGCTACACCTTC; cdr3_aa: CASSLATQGGYTF
v_call: TRBV18; cdr3_length: 15; clone_size: .; j_call: TRBJ1-5; d_call: .; cdr3_nt: TGTGCCAGCTCACCGGGGGGGCCGGGCAATCAGCCCCAGCATTTT; cdr3_aa: CASSPGGPGNQPQHF
v_call: TRBV3-1/TRBV3-2; cdr3_length: 16; clone_size: few; j_call: TRBJ2-1; d_call: .; cdr3_nt: TGTGCCAGCAGCCCCCTCCTAGCTGGCTCCTACAATGAGCAGTTCTTC; cdr3_aa: CASSPLLAGSYNEQFF
v_call: TRBV2; cdr3_length: 13; clone_size: .; j_call: TRBJ2-3; d_call: .; cdr3_nt: TGTGCCAGCAAAGTCGAGAGCACAGATACGCAGTATTTT; cdr3_aa: CASKVESTDTQYF
v_call: TRBV10-3; cdr3_length: 13; clone_size: .; j_call: TRBJ2-3; d_call: .; cdr3_nt: TGTGCCATCGCTAGCCCACAGGGAGATACGCAGTATTTT; cdr3_aa: CAIASPQGDTQYF
v_call: TRBV30; cdr3_length: 15; clone_size: .; j_call: TRBJ2-2; d_call: TRBD2; cdr3_nt: TGTGCCTGGAGTTGGGGACTAGCGGACACCGGGGAGCTGTTTTTT; cdr3_aa: CAWSWGLADTGELFF